This T cell receptor beta chain was retrieved from a study of beta chain features in type 1 diabetes. Study-wide results and limits: When Type 1 diabetes patients were examined, their TCRB CDR3s proved moderately but significantly shorter in all four CD4+ subsets.

Expressed TCRB transcripts were sequenced after all isolated RNA was converted to cDNA. Here immunoSEQ multiplex PCR was the method, and the copy in TCRdb shows in-frame clones only, minus some. Among 350,000 to 450,000 clones listed, over 10% were seen once. Markers CD45RO/CCR7/CD25/CD127/CD95/CD27 served to sort CD4+ naive, central memory, regulatory and stem cell-like memory cells. CDR3 length equals 14 residues. V was pared by 8 bases and J by 4 bases, with 14 bases between. Germline V gives CDR1 PRHDT, CDR2 FYEKMQ (reference sequence). Remarks on this clone: No antigen is known for it.

Sequences were obtained from naive CD4+ T cells from blood. The receptor was derived from a woman aged 18-29 years with type 1 diabetes. This chain links TRBV13 with TRBJ2-2; the D gene is possibly TRBD2 (6 bases). The CDR3 loop is CASRRAAVTGELFF. The CDR3 bases are TGTGCCAGCCGGAGGGCAGCGGTCACCGGGGAGCTGTTTTTT.